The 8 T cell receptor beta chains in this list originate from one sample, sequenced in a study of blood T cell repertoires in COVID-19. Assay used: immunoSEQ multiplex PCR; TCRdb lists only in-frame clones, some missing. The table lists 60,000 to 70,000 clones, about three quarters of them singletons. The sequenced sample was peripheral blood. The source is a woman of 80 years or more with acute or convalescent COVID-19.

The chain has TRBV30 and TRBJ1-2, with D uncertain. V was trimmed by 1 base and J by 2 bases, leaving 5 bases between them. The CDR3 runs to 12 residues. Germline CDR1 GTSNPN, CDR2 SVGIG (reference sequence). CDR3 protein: CAWSATNYGYTF. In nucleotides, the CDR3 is TGTGCCTGGAGTGCTACCAACTATGGCTACACCTTC.

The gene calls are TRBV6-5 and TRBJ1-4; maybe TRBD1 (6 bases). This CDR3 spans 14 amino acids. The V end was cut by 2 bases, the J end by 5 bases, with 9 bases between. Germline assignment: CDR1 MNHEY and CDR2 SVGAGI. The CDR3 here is CASSYVGQNEKLFF. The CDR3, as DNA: TGTGCCAGCAGTTACGTCGGACAGAATGAAAAACTGTTTTTT.

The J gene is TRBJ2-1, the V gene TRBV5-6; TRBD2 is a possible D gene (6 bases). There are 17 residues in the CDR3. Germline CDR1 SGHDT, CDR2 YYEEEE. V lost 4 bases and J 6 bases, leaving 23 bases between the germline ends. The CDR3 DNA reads TGTGCCAGCAGCCCGATGACGGCGGGACCCCAGACCAATGAGCAGTTCTTC. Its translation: CASSPMTAGPQTNEQFF.

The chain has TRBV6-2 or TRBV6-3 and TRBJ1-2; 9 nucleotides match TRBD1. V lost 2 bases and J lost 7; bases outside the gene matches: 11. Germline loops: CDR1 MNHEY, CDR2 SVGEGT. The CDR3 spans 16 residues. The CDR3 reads CASSYPGQGFGGGYTF. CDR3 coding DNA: TGTGCCAGCAGTTACCCGGGACAGGGATTCGGCGGTGGCTACACCTTC.

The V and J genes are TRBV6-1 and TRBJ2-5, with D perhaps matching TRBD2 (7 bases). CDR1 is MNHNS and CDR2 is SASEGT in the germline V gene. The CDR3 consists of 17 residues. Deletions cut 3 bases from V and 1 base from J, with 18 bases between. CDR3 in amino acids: CASSELIQGGSQETQYF. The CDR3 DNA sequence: TGTGCCAGCAGTGAGTTAATACAGGGCGGGAGCCAAGAGACCCAGTACTTC.

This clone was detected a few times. CDR3 nucleotide sequence: TGTGCCAGCAGCCGAGGTGGGACAGGGAGCAAAAACATTCAGTACTTC. Translation: CASSRGGTGSKNIQYF. The chain couples TRBV9 to TRBJ2-4; 9 bases line up with TRBD1. The CDR3 spans 16 residues. After removal of 4 bases from V and 3 bases from J, the junction contained 8 bases not matched to a gene. The germline V gene has CDR1 SGDLS and CDR2 YYNGEE.

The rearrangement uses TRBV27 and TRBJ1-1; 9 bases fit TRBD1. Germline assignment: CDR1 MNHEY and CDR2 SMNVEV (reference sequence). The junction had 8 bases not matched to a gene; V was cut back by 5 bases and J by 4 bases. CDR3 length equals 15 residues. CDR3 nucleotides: TGTGCCAGCAGTCCCGAAACAGGGGGCCGCACTGAAGCTTTCTTT. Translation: CASSPETGGRTEAFF.

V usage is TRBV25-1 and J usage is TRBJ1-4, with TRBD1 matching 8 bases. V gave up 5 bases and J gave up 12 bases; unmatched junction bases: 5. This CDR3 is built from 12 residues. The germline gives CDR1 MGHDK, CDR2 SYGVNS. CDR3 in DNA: TGTGCCAGCAGTAGAACAGGGGGACAACTGTTTTTT. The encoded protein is CASSRTGGQLFF.